The 28 T cell receptor beta chains given below trace back to one sample, sequenced in a study of blood T cell repertoires in COVID-19. TCRdb's table, derived via immunoSEQ multiplex PCR, lists solely in-frame clones and lacks some. The top ten hold around 5.3% of the sample, which has 50,000 to 65,000 clones, roughly 79% seen once. The sequencing sample was made of peripheral blood. These receptors were collected from a woman in her sixties or seventies with acute or convalescent COVID-19.

The genes are TRBV9 and TRBJ2-5; 15 nucleotides match TRBD2. Germline assignment: CDR1 SGDLS and CDR2 YYNGEE. The V segment lost 7 bases and the J segment 2 bases; nucleotides outside the gene matches: 6. The CDR3 is 16 amino acids. CDR3 coding DNA: TGTGCCAGCTCCGGGACTAGCGGGGGGTATCAAGAGACCCAGTACTTC. Protein product: CASSGTSGGYQETQYF.

CDR3 in amino acids: CAWSGQGRGYTF. The DNA of the CDR3 is TGTGCCTGGAGTGGACAGGGTCGCGGCTACACCTTC. The chain carries TRBV30 and TRBJ1-2, with 7 bases lining up with TRBD1. The V and J ends lost 1 base and 8 bases, in that order; junction bases with no gene match: 4. The CDR3 is 12 amino acids. Germline V gene sequence: CDR1 GTSNPN, CDR2 SVGIG (reference sequence).

The chain links TRBV19 to TRBJ1-6; the D gene is possibly TRBD1 (5 bases). Germline assignment: CDR1 LNHDA and CDR2 SQIVND (reference sequence). The ends were cut back, 7 bases at V and 9 bases at J, with 16 bases in the middle. The CDR3 length is 14 residues. In DNA, the CDR3 is TGTGCCAGTACCCGAGCAGGGACTGGTTCACCCCTCCACTTT. Its protein is CASTRAGTGSPLHF.

The rearrangement links TRBV11-1 to TRBJ1-1; D gene ambiguous. Trimming removed 2 bases at V and 10 bases at J, with 14 bases between. CDR1 is SGHAT and CDR2 is FQDESV in the germline V gene (reference sequence). This CDR3 spans 13 amino acids. CDR3 loop: CASSLKARGGAFF. Written as DNA, the CDR3 is TGTGCCAGCAGCTTAAAAGCGCGAGGAGGAGCTTTCTTT.

The rearrangement uses TRBV25-1 and TRBJ1-6; tentative D call: TRBD1 (6 bases). Germline lookup yields CDR1 MGHDK and CDR2 SYGVNS. The V and J ends lost 6 bases and 7 bases respectively, with 13 bases between them. This CDR3 comprises 14 residues. The CDR3: CASRIQGPNSPLHF. CDR3 DNA sequence: TGTGCCAGCAGGATTCAGGGGCCCAATTCACCCCTCCACTTT. Full variable domain (rest looked up from reference TRBV25-1 and TRBJ1-6): EADIYQTPRYLVIGTGKKITLECSQTMGHDKMYWYQQDPGMELHLIHYSYGVNSTEKGDLSSESTVSRIRTEHFPLTLESARPSHTSQYLCASRIQGPNSPLHFGNGTRLTVT.

There are a few counts of this clone. The chain carries TRBV6-1 and TRBJ2-7; D is perhaps TRBD1 (5 bases). Germline CDR1 is MNHNS and CDR2 is SASEGT. The CDR3 sequence is 14 residues long. Trimming pared 1 base from V and 0 bases from J, leaving 7 bases between. CDR3 DNA sequence: TGTGCCAGCAGTGAAGGGACACACTCCTACGAGCAGTACTTC. This codes for CASSEGTHSYEQYF.

The chain links TRBV7-9 to TRBJ1-3; D is unresolved. Trimming removed 7 bases from V and 8 bases from J, with 15 bases in between. From germline, CDR1 is SEHNR and CDR2 FQNEAQ (reference sequence). The CDR3 spans 13 residues. CDR3 loop: CASTPGYADTIYF. DNA of the CDR3: TGTGCCAGCACGCCGGGTTATGCGGACACCATATATTTT.

The chain carries TRBV9 and TRBJ1-5; 7 positions match TRBD1. This CDR3 contains 16 residues. The ends lost 3 bases at V and 3 bases at J; junction bases unmatched: 9. Germline V gene data show CDR1 as SGDLS and CDR2 as YYNGEE. CDR3 protein: CASSGNRDSLNQPQHF. CDR3 nucleotide sequence: TGTGCCAGCAGCGGAAACCGGGACAGCCTCAATCAGCCCCAGCATTTT.

The genes are TRBV18 and TRBJ2-3; 8 nucleotides agree with TRBD1. Germline lookup yields CDR1 KGHSH and CDR2 LQKENI. The CDR3 spans 15 residues. V was pared by 8 bases and J by 0 bases, with 7 bases of the junction left unmatched. In DNA, the CDR3 is TGTGCCAGCGGAGGGACAGGAACTAGCACAGATACGCAGTATTTT. It is translated as CASGGTGTSTDTQYF.

The chain couples TRBV28 to TRBJ1-6; D unclear. The CDR3 is 12 amino acids. The germline V gene has CDR1 MDHEN and CDR2 SYDVKM. V dropped 6 bases and J dropped 7 bases, with 7 bases sitting between them. CDR3: CASRAQNSPLHF. The CDR3 DNA sequence: TGTGCCAGCAGGGCTCAGAATTCACCCCTCCACTTT.

The rearrangement links TRBV7-9 to TRBJ2-1, with 10 nucleotides matching TRBD2. V trimming: 1 base; J trimming: 7 bases; junction bases outside the gene matches: 4. There are 15 residues in the CDR3. The germline gives CDR1 SEHNR, CDR2 FQNEAQ (reference sequence). The CDR3 nucleotides read TGTGCCAGCAGCTTAGAAGCGGGAGGGCCAAATGAGCAGTTCTTC. This codes for CASSLEAGGPNEQFF.

This rearrangement joins TRBV7-8 to TRBJ1-3, with TRBD1 as a possible D gene (5 bases). CDR1 is SGHVS and CDR2 is FQNEAQ in the germline V gene. Trimming shortened V by 6 bases and J by 0 bases, and 9 bases separated the two germline ends. The CDR3 is made up of 14 amino acids. CDR3 nucleotide sequence: TGTGCCAGCAGTCGCGGACACTCTGGAAACACCATATATTTT. It is translated as CASSRGHSGNTIYF.

The genes are TRBV5-1 and TRBJ2-2, with 9 bases aligning to TRBD1. Looked up from germline, CDR1 is SGHRS and CDR2 is YFSETQ. V gave up 4 bases and J gave up 1 base; unmatched junction bases: 2. CDR3 size: 15 residues. CDR3 in DNA: TGCGCCAGCAGCCCGGGACAGGGGAACACCGGGGAGCTGTTTTTT. Translation gives CASSPGQGNTGELFF.

The rearrangement uses TRBV11-3 and TRBJ2-7, with a tentative D call TRBD2 (5 bases). The CDR3 consists of 14 residues. Germline V lookup: CDR1 SGHNT, CDR2 YENEEA. V dropped 4 bases and J dropped 4 bases, with 14 bases sitting between them. CDR3 in DNA: TGTGCCAGCAGCTCCAAGGGAGCACCATACGAGCAGTACTTC. It specifies CASSSKGAPYEQYF.

This chain connects TRBV7-9 to TRBJ1-2; a weak D match, TRBD1 (5 bases). CDR3 size: 14 residues. The V end lost 1 base, the J end lost 4 bases, and 10 bases lay between the germline ends. Germline V gene sequence: CDR1 SEHNR, CDR2 FQNEAQ (reference sequence). For the CDR3, the DNA is TGTGCCAGCAGCTTAGTGAACCAGGGCTATGGCTACACCTTC. This translates into CASSLVNQGYGYTF.

The chain uses TRBV5-6 and TRBJ1-6; D is unresolved. The CDR3 runs 14 residues. Looked up from germline, CDR1 is SGHDT and CDR2 is YYEEEE. The V end was cut by 4 bases, the J end by 8 bases, with 13 bases between. CDR3 in amino acids: CASSAGPGYSPLHF. Here the CDR3 DNA reads TGTGCCAGCAGCGCAGGACCGGGGTATTCACCCCTCCACTTT.

The J gene is TRBJ1-5, the V gene TRBV2; tentative D call: TRBD1 (6 bases). Germline CDR1 is SNHLY and CDR2 is FYNNEI. The CDR3 runs to 14 residues. V was shortened by 5 bases and J by 3 bases, with 11 bases between the two germline ends. This CDR3 reads CASSFRTANQPQHF. The CDR3 region has the DNA TGTGCCAGCAGTTTTCGGACAGCCAATCAGCCCCAGCATTTT.

To note about this clone: Other DNA sequences in the same sample also yield this CDR3. The V gene is TRBV6-5, the J gene TRBJ1-2; a possible D gene is TRBD1 (5 bases). The germline gives CDR1 MNHEY, CDR2 SVGAGI. The V end lost 0 bases, the J end lost 6 bases, and 11 bases lay between the germline ends. The CDR3 loop spans 14 amino acids. The CDR3 region is CASSYSGQGNGYTF. CDR3 coding DNA: TGTGCCAGCAGTTACTCCGGGCAGGGCAATGGCTACACCTTC.

The V gene is TRBV14, the J gene TRBJ1-4, with a tentative D call TRBD1 (6 bases). This CDR3 spans 16 amino acids. The V and J ends lost 5 bases and 10 bases respectively, with 23 bases between them. Per the germline V gene, CDR1 is SGHDN and CDR2 is FVKESK. The CDR3 reads CASSATTTGERGKLFF. In nucleotides, the CDR3 is TGTGCCAGCAGCGCAACGACGACAGGCGAGCGTGGAAAACTGTTTTTT. Filled out from reference TRBV14 and TRBJ1-4, the complete variable domain reads EAGVTQFPSHSVIEKGQTVTLRCDPISGHDNLYWYRRVMGKEIKFLLHFVKESKQDESGMPNNRFLAERTGGTYSTLKVQPAELEDSGVYFCASSATTTGERGKLFFGSGTQLSVL.

The rearrangement links TRBV5-4 to TRBJ1-3; maybe TRBD1 (6 bases). Germline lookup yields CDR1 SGHNT and CDR2 YYREEE (reference sequence). CDR3 length equals 15 residues. The germline V and J ends were trimmed by 4 bases and 2 bases, with 13 bases remaining between them. In nucleotides, the CDR3 is TGTGCCAGCAGCCGTACAGGGAGCGCTGGAAACACCATATATTTT. Its translation: CASSRTGSAGNTIYF.

This clone was seen only a few times. The chain combines TRBV4-1 with TRBJ1-4, with D hard to call. Germline assignment: CDR1 MGHRA and CDR2 YSYEKL. The CDR3 loop spans 15 amino acids. V lost 0 bases and J lost 3, with 8 bases in between. The CDR3 DNA sequence: TGCGCCAGCAGCCAAGACGGGGTCCCTAATGAAAAACTGTTTTTT. Translating it yields CASSQDGVPNEKLFF.

J is TRBJ2-7 and V is TRBV5-4, with D tentatively TRBD1 (5 bases). There are 14 residues in the CDR3. V lost 0 bases, J lost 0 bases, and 7 bases lay in between. The germline V gene has CDR1 SGHNT and CDR2 YYREEE (reference sequence). The CDR3 spells CASSLGQGSYEQYF. In DNA form, the CDR3 reads TGTGCCAGCAGCTTGGGCCAGGGCTCCTACGAGCAGTACTTC.

There are a few counts of this clone. This chain joins TRBV14 and TRBJ1-6; the match to TRBD1 covers 10 bases. J lost 8 bases, V lost 3 bases, and 7 bases had no gene match. This CDR3 has 16 amino acids. Germline CDR1 reads SGHDN; CDR2 reads FVKESK. The DNA for the CDR3 is TGTGCCAGCAGCCACTTCCGGGACAGGGGTCATTCACCCCTCCACTTT. This translates into CASSHFRDRGHSPLHF.

The rearrangement links TRBV19 to TRBJ1-4; 7 positions agree with TRBD1. With V trimmed by 7 bases and J by 0 bases, 8 bases remained unmatched. CDR3 length: 16 residues. Germline V gene data show CDR1 as LNHDA and CDR2 as SQIVND (reference sequence). The CDR3 spells CASTDQGGTTNEKLFF. CDR3 DNA sequence: TGTGCCAGTACCGACCAGGGGGGTACAACTAATGAAAAACTGTTTTTT. Full variable domain (remainder filled in from reference TRBV19 and TRBJ1-4): DGGITQSPKYLFRKEGQNVTLSCEQNLNHDAMYWYRQDPGQGLRLIYYSQIVNDFQKGDIAEGYSVSREKKESFPLTVTSAQKNPTAFYLCASTDQGGTTNEKLFFGSGTQLSVL.

The chain couples TRBV5-6 to TRBJ1-2; D unresolved. Germline CDR1 SGHDT, CDR2 YYEEEE. V was cut by 2 bases and J by 2 bases, with 13 bases left in between. The CDR3 contains 15 residues. The CDR3 region is CASSLAAARNYGYTF. The DNA for the CDR3 is TGTGCCAGCAGCTTAGCGGCAGCTAGGAACTATGGCTACACCTTC.

The CDR3 here is CASASGSYSYNEQFF. Written as DNA, the CDR3 is TGTGCCAGCGCCTCAGGGTCATACTCCTACAATGAGCAGTTCTTC. V and J are TRBV9 and TRBJ2-1; D is perhaps TRBD1 (5 bases). The CDR3 is made up of 15 amino acids. Germline CDR1 reads SGDLS; CDR2 reads YYNGEE. V was pared by 7 bases and J by 0 bases, with 14 bases between.

V gene TRBV27 combines with J gene TRBJ1-5, with D possibly TRBD1 on 5 matching bases. The CDR3 extends over 12 amino acids. The ends were cut back, 7 bases at V and 11 bases at J, with 15 bases in the middle. Germline V gene sequence: CDR1 MNHEY, CDR2 SMNVEV (reference sequence). CDR3 region: CASKGPESAQHF. Written as DNA, the CDR3 is TGTGCCAGCAAGGGGCCCGAATCGGCCCAGCATTTT.

This chain uses TRBV3-1 (or the pseudogene TRBV3-2) with TRBJ2-7; D ambiguous. V lost 0 bases to trimming and J lost 5 bases, with 14 bases between them. CDR1 is LGHDT and CDR2 is YNNKEL in the germline V gene (reference sequence). The CDR3 is 15 residues long. CDR3 protein: CASSQELIRVHEQYF. In nucleotides, the CDR3 is TGTGCCAGCAGCCAAGAGTTGATTCGAGTCCACGAGCAGTACTTC.